Listed below are T cell receptor beta chains from one sample, sequenced in a study of T cell responses to AZD1222 COVID-19 vaccine. Only in-frame clones appear in the TCRdb table, and some are missing; sequencing was by immunoSEQ multiplex PCR. The sample consists of some 60,000 clones, roughly 80% of them appearing once. Material: peripheral blood, obtained 28 days after the second AZD1222 dose. These receptors all come from an adult who received the AZD1222 COVID-19 vaccine. Both conserved end residues are part of each CDR3. The order of the fields is CDR3 length, clone size, D gene, J gene, V gene, CDR3 DNA, CDR3 protein. A D gene is named only where the DNA matches it firmly. Clone size is given for some rows only: seen once, a few or many times, or a class if the clone is expanded.

15,NA,NA,TRBJ2-3,TRBV7-2,TGTGCCAGCAGCTTGACGAGAATCAGCACAGATACGCAGTATTTT,CASSLTRISTDTQYF
13,NA,NA,TRBJ1-2,TRBV6-5,TGTGCCAGCAGTCAGACGGCCCTAAGGGGCTACACCTTC,CASSQTALRGYTF
14,NA,TRBD2,TRBJ2-3,TRBV7-9,TGTGCCAGCAGCTTAACCCAGGGCGGGGGTACGCAGTATTTT,CASSLTQGGGTQYF
13,NA,NA,TRBJ2-5,TRBV30,TGTGCCTGGAGTGTACCGGGTGGGGAGACCCAGTACTTC,CAWSVPGGETQYF
15,NA,NA,TRBJ2-1,TRBV4-2,TGTGCCAGCAGCCAGGGAGGAGACTCCTACAATGAGCAGTTCTTC,CASSQGGDSYNEQFF
19,NA,TRBD2,TRBJ2-2,TRBV4-3,TGCGCCAGCAGCCAAGAAATAGGTAGCGGGGGGAGAAACACCGGGGAGCTGTTTTTT,CASSQEIGSGGRNTGELFF
15,NA,TRBD2,TRBJ2-1,TRBV2,TGTGCCAGCGGGGTCACTAGCGGAACTACAATGAAGCAGTTCTTC,CASGVTSGTTMKQFF
15,NA,NA,TRBJ1-1,TRBV6-2/TRBV6-3,TGTGCCAGCAGTTACGGCCAGGGCCTGAACACTGAAGCTTTCTTT,CASSYGQGLNTEAFF
18,NA,NA,TRBJ2-2,TRBV27,TGTGCCAGCAGTTTGGCCCGGGGGAGTAATAGTTTCACCGGGGAGCTGTTTTTT,CASSLARGSNSFTGELFF
19,NA,NA,TRBJ1-3,TRBV2,TGTGCCAGCAGTGATCGTCGCCCTTTCGGAGGGAGCCCTGGAAACACCATATATTTT,CASSDRRPFGGSPGNTIYF
14,NA,TRBD1,TRBJ1-1,TRBV6-5,TGTGCCAGCTCCTTCGGGACAGGGGGCACTGAAGCTTTCTTT,CASSFGTGGTEAFF
17,NA,TRBD2,TRBJ2-2,TRBV28,TGTGCCAGCAGTTTATCCCCCGGGGGGTTGAGACACGGGGAGCTGTTTTTT,CASSLSPGGLRHGELFF
15,NA,NA,TRBJ1-5,TRBV2,TGTGCCAGCAGAGCGACAGCGATTAGCAATCAGCCCCAGCATTTT,CASRATAISNQPQHF
17,NA,NA,TRBJ2-5,TRBV7-9,TGTGCCAGCAGCTCAGCCAAACAGGGAATTGCATCAGAGACCCAGTACTTC,CASSSAKQGIASETQYF
13,NA,NA,TRBJ2-1,TRBV14,TGTGCCAGCAGCCCTAGGACTGACAATGAGCAGTTCTTC,CASSPRTDNEQFF
13,NA,NA,TRBJ1-6,TRBV28,TGTGCCAGCACGGGCGGGGCTAATTCACCCCTCCACTTT,CASTGGANSPLHF
15,NA,NA,TRBJ1-5,TRBV5-6,TGTGCCAGCAGCTTGTACGGGACAAACAATCAGCCCCAGCATTTT,CASSLYGTNNQPQHF
14,few,NA,TRBJ1-1,TRBV3-1/TRBV3-2,TGTGCCAGCAGCCAATTGGGGGCGAACACTGAAGCTTTCTTT,CASSQLGANTEAFF
14,NA,TRBD1,TRBJ2-1,TRBV18,TGTGCCAGCTCCGGGACAGGGTTCGGTAGTGAGCAGTTCTTC,CASSGTGFGSEQFF
15,NA,TRBD1,TRBJ2-7,TRBV28,TGTGCCAGCAGCCGATCCCGGGACAGGGAATTGCAGCAGTACTTC,CASSRSRDRELQQYF
15,NA,TRBD2,TRBJ2-2,TRBV11-3,TGTGCCAGCAGCCGGGGGGACCTTAACACCGGGGAGCTGTTTTTT,CASSRGDLNTGELFF
13,NA,NA,TRBJ1-2,TRBV5-1,TGCGCCAGCAGCTTGATGGACCTCGGCGGCTACACCTTC,CASSLMDLGGYTF
12,few,NA,TRBJ2-7,TRBV5-1,TGCGCCAGCAGCCCAGATCAGGTCGAGCAGTACTTC,CASSPDQVEQYF
15,NA,NA,TRBJ2-3,TRBV5-1,TGCGCCAGCAGCTTGAGTCAGGGCAGCACAGATACGCAGTATTTT,CASSLSQGSTDTQYF
15,NA,NA,TRBJ1-5,TRBV7-9,TGTGCCACGACGCCGGGACGCCTCCGGAGGGAGCCCCAGCATTTT,CATTPGRLRREPQHF
14,NA,TRBD1,TRBJ1-4,TRBV7-9,TGTGCCAGCAGCGCTGACAGGGCGGCTGAAAAACTGTTTTTT,CASSADRAAEKLFF
14,NA,NA,TRBJ1-4,TRBV5-1,TGCGCCAGCCAGCTTGAGTGGGGAAATGAAAAACTGTTTTTT,CASQLEWGNEKLFF
13,few,TRBD1,TRBJ1-6,TRBV11-2,TGTGCCAGCAGCTGGGACAGCAATTCACCCCTCCACTTT,CASSWDSNSPLHF
17,NA,TRBD1,TRBJ2-7,TRBV27,TGTGCCAGCAGTTTATTGTACGGGACAGGGGGCGAAAGGGAGCAGTACTTC,CASSLLYGTGGEREQYF
16,NA,TRBD1,TRBJ2-2,TRBV29-1,TGCAGCGTTGGGGACAGGGGGCGCGTTGACACCGGGGAGCTGTTTTTT,CSVGDRGRVDTGELFF
14,NA,NA,TRBJ1-1,TRBV6-1,TGTGCCAGCAGTGAAGACGGGAGGGTAACTGAAGCTTTCTTT,CASSEDGRVTEAFF
12,NA,NA,TRBJ1-3,TRBV9,TGTGCCAGCAGCGAGACAGGTCGGGCCATATATTTT,CASSETGRAIYF
14,once,NA,TRBJ2-7,TRBV6-2/TRBV6-3,TGTGCCAGCAGTCAGGGTAAGAGCTCCTACGAGCAGTACTTC,CASSQGKSSYEQYF
14,NA,NA,TRBJ1-2,TRBV6-1,TGTGCCAGCAGTGAGCTTGGGGCGGACTATGGCTACACCTTC,CASSELGADYGYTF
14,few,NA,TRBJ1-2,TRBV28,TGTGCCGCGCGAAGAAGTCTTGCTAACTATGGCTACACCTTC,CAARRSLANYGYTF
15,NA,NA,TRBJ2-1,TRBV6-5,TGTGCCAGCAGCCCAACGGGGGCCGTCCGGCATGAGCAGTTCTTC,CASSPTGAVRHEQFF
12,NA,NA,TRBJ2-1,TRBV7-9,TGTGCCAGCAGCTTAGCGCTAGGTGAGCAGTTCTTC,CASSLALGEQFF
13,NA,NA,TRBJ1-5,TRBV9,TGTGCCAGCAGTACAGGGCCCAATCAGCCCCAGCATTTT,CASSTGPNQPQHF
12,NA,TRBD1,TRBJ1-1,TRBV19,TGTGCCATAGGGACAGCTAACACTGAAGCTTTCTTT,CAIGTANTEAFF
17,NA,TRBD1,TRBJ2-5,TRBV9,TGTGCCAGCAGCACGGGACAGGGAATTGGGTCCCAAGAGACCCAGTACTTC,CASSTGQGIGSQETQYF
16,once,TRBD2,TRBJ2-1,TRBV19,TGTGCCAGTAGAGCGCGGGGGGGCCTAACTTACTATGAGCAGTTCTTC,CASRARGGLTYYEQFF
15,few,NA,TRBJ2-7,TRBV10-2,TGCGCCAGCATGTCTCTCTTGCAGGCTACCTACGAGCAGTACTTC,CASMSLLQATYEQYF
19,NA,NA,TRBJ1-6,TRBV18,TGTGCCAGCTCACGACTGCCCGGGGGTCGTATGGATTATAATTCACCCCTCCACTTT,CASSRLPGGRMDYNSPLHF
16,NA,NA,TRBJ2-1,TRBV10-3,TGTGCCATCAGTGTTACAGAGAGGAGCTCCTACAATGAGCAGTTCTTC,CAISVTERSSYNEQFF
16,NA,NA,TRBJ1-6,TRBV3-1/TRBV3-2,TGTGCCAGCAGCCACCGACAGGAAGTACTGAATTCACCCCTCCACTTT,CASSHRQEVLNSPLHF
14,NA,NA,TRBJ2-7,TRBV19,TGTGCCAGTAGTACAATACAGGGGAGGAACGAGCAGTACTTC,CASSTIQGRNEQYF
12,NA,NA,TRBJ1-1,TRBV5-8,TGTGCCAGCAGCCCTAGGAGGATTGGAGCTTTCTTT,CASSPRRIGAFF
17,NA,NA,TRBJ2-3,TRBV18,TGTGCCAGCTCACCGGGAATAGGGTATGGGTTTGCAGATACGCAGTATTTT,CASSPGIGYGFADTQYF
14,NA,NA,TRBJ1-2,TRBV24-1,TGTGCCACAGCCCCCAAGGGAGCAGTCTATGGCTACACCTTC,CATAPKGAVYGYTF
14,few,NA,TRBJ1-2,TRBV16,TGTGCCAGCAGCCAATCGGGGCCAGCCTATGGCTACACCTTC,CASSQSGPAYGYTF
16,NA,TRBD2,TRBJ2-1,TRBV7-3,TGTGCCAGCAGCTCCCGAGGTTGGCGGGGGGACAATGAGCAGTTCTTC,CASSSRGWRGDNEQFF
15,NA,TRBD2,TRBJ2-5,TRBV6-5,TGTGCCAGCAGAGCTCTAGCGGGGGGAGGAGAGACCCAGTACTTC,CASRALAGGGETQYF
15,NA,TRBD1,TRBJ1-2,TRBV28,TGTGCCAGCCTCGGGGGTCAGGGGGCTTACTATGGCTACACCTTC,CASLGGQGAYYGYTF
16,NA,TRBD2,TRBJ2-5,TRBV6-1,TGTGCCAGCAGTGAAGCGCTTACTAGCGGCCAAGAGACCCAGTACTTC,CASSEALTSGQETQYF
13,few,TRBD1,TRBJ2-3,TRBV5-1,TGCGCCAGCGGGACAGGGGACACAGATACGCAGTATTTT,CASGTGDTDTQYF